The 7 T cell receptor beta chains below all came from one sample that was sequenced in a study of T cells in Graves' hyperthyroidism and ophthalmopathy. TCR beta CDR3 region amplification was performed from RNA transcripts. A first-round RT-PCR of the TCR CDR3 used the HTBI primer set. One entry per CDR3 protein results from TCRdb running MiXCR on the multiplex PCR reads. In the table there are about 500,000 distinct CDR3 sequences, 15% to 20% of which are singletons. Specimen: blood. The receptors were gathered from a young woman with Graves' ophthalmopathy.

The chain uses TRBV4-1 and TRBJ2-3, with a tentative D call TRBD2 (6 bases). CDR1 is MGHRA, CDR2 YSYEKL, per germline. The CDR3 is 14 amino acids. The V end lost 4 bases, the J end lost 3 bases, and 11 bases lay between the germline ends. CDR3 sequence (DNA): TGCGCCAGCAGCCCCTGGGGGGAAACAGATACGCAGTATTTT. Translation gives CASSPWGETDTQYF.

In its sample, this clonotype was seen a few times. This chain joins TRBV7-8 and TRBJ1-6, with D hard to call. Germline lookup yields CDR1 SGHVS and CDR2 FQNEAQ. V shed 1 base and J shed 7 bases, with 14 bases lying between them. The CDR3 spans 16 residues. The CDR3 sequence: CASSLVRGRGNSPLHF. The CDR3 nucleotides read TGTGCCAGCAGCTTAGTCCGAGGACGGGGAAATTCACCCCTCCACTTT.

Ten or more counts support this clonotype. V usage is TRBV12-3 or TRBV12-4 and J usage is TRBJ1-4, with no clear D. The CDR3 length is 14 residues. Trimming cost V 7 bases and J 0 bases, with 9 bases left between them. The DNA for the CDR3 is TGTGCCAGCACCCACAATGCAACTAATGAAAAACTGTTTTTT. Translated: CASTHNATNEKLFF.

Many counts were recorded for this clonotype. This chain joins TRBV20-1 and TRBJ2-1, with TRBD2 matching over 14 bases. Per the germline V gene, CDR1 is DFQATT and CDR2 is SNEGSKA (reference sequence). The V and J ends lost 3 bases and 9 bases, in that order; junction bases with no gene match: 10. The CDR3 is 16 amino acids. The CDR3 sequence is CSASATGTSGSVEQFF. The CDR3 nucleotides are TGCAGTGCTAGTGCAACCGGGACTAGCGGGAGCGTTGAGCAGTTCTTC.

The sample holds many counts of this clonotype. V usage is TRBV10-3 and J usage is TRBJ1-1; D is unresolved. V was clipped by 3 bases and J by 0 bases, with 8 bases between them. This CDR3 has 14 amino acids. The germline CDR1 and CDR2 sequences are ENHRY and SYGVKD. This chain's CDR3 is CAISDGKMNTEAFF. CDR3 bases: TGTGCCATCAGTGACGGTAAAATGAACACTGAAGCTTTCTTT.

This clonotype has more than one count but fewer than ten. The CDR3 coding sequence is TGTGCCAGCAGCCAAGTGGTTAGGAATACCGAGCAGTACTTC. It translates to CASSQVVRNTEQYF. The chain combines TRBV3-1 with TRBJ2-7; the D is unclear. The V end was cut by 1 base, the J end by 6 bases, with 13 bases between. The CDR3 has 14 residues. The germline V gene has CDR1 LGHDT and CDR2 YNNKEL (reference sequence).

A remark on this clonotype: A much larger clone differs from this one at a single base, so this may be a read error. This chain connects TRBV10-3 to TRBJ2-7; TRBD2 is a possible D gene (6 bases). V shed 0 bases and J shed 2 bases, with 8 bases lying between them. Germline values: CDR1 ENHRY, CDR2 SYGVKD. This CDR3 is 14 amino acids long. CDR3: CAISESGGTYEQYF. The CDR3 nucleotides are TGTGCCATCAGTGAGTCGGGGGGTACCTACGAGCAGTACTTC.